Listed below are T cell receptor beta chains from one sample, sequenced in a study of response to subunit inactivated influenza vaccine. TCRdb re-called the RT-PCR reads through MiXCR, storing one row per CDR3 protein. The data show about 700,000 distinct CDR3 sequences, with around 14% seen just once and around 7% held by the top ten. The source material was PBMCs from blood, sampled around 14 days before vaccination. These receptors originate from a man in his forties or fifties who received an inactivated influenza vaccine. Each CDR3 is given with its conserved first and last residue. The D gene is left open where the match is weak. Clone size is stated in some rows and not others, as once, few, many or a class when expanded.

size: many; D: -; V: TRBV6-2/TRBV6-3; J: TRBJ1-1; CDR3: CASSYSVNTEAFF; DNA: TGTGCCAGCAGTTACTCGGTCAACACTGAAGCTTTCTTT
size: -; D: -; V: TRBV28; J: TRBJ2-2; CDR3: CASSLILSNTGELFF; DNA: TGTGCCAGCAGTTTAATTCTTTCTAACACCGGGGAGCTGTTTTTT
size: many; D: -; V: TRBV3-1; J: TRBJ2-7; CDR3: CASSRQGEQYF; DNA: TGTGCCAGCAGCCGGCAGGGAGAGCAGTACTTC
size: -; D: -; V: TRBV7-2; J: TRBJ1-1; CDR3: CASSLGSFEAFF; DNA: TGTGCCAGCAGCTTAGGATCCTTTGAAGCTTTCTTT
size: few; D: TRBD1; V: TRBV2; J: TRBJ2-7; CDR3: CASSLGQVGYYEQYF; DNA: TGTGCCAGCAGTCTTGGACAGGTAGGGTACTACGAGCAGTACTTC
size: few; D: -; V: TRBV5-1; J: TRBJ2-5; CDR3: CASSSDRPQETQYF; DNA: TGCGCCAGCAGCTCCGACAGGCCTCAAGAGACCCAGTACTTC
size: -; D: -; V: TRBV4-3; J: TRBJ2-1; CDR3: CASSQELTDNEQFF; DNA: TGCGCCAGCAGCCAAGAACTTACAGACAATGAGCAGTTCTTC
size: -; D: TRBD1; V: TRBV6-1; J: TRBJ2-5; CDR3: CASSEARQGVGETQYF; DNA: TGTGCCAGCAGTGAAGCGAGGCAGGGGGTAGGAGAGACCCAGTACTTC
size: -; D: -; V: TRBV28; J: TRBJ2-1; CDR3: CASTPGHYNEQFF; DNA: TGTGCCAGTACTCCGGGGCACTACAATGAGCAGTTCTTC
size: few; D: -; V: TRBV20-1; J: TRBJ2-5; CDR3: CSARDLLGGETQYF; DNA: TGCAGTGCTAGAGATCTCTTAGGGGGAGAGACCCAGTACTTC